Below, 14 T cell receptor beta chains from the same sample are listed, as sequenced in a study of cytomegalovirus exposure and HLA in healthy donors. Clones were sequenced by immunoSEQ multiplex PCR, and TCRdb holds only the in-frame ones, with some missing. Found here are about 88,000 clones, 95% to 98% of them singletons; the top ten hold around 0.78%. Sequenced sample: PBMCs. The receptors originated from a man aged 18 to 29 in good health and CMV-seronegative.

V is TRBV7-3 and J is TRBJ1-4; possibly TRBD1 for D (6 bases). CDR1 and CDR2 (germline): SGHTA, FQGTGA. This CDR3 region has 15 residues. The V end lost 5 bases, the J end lost 3 bases, and 13 bases lay between the germline ends. The CDR3 nucleotides are TGTGCCAGCAGCAAACAGGGTCGCCCTAATGAAAAACTGTTTTTT. It yields the protein CASSKQGRPNEKLFF. Full variable domain (rest looked up from reference TRBV7-3 and TRBJ1-4): GAGVSQTPSNKVTEKGKYVELRCDPISGHTALYWYRQSLGQGPEFLIYFQGTGAADDSGLPNDRFFAVRPEGSVSTLKIQRTERGDSAVYLCASSKQGRPNEKLFFGSGTQLSVL.

V usage is TRBV5-4 and J usage is TRBJ2-7; TRBD1 might be the D (6 bases). The CDR3 consists of 17 residues. The V gene's germline CDR1 is SGHNT and CDR2 YYREEE (reference sequence). Trimming cost V 2 bases and J 3 bases, with 21 bases left between them. The CDR3 spells CASSLGTLDHPLYEQYF. CDR3 sequence (DNA): TGTGCCAGCAGCTTAGGGACACTTGACCACCCCCTCTACGAGCAGTACTTC.

The rearrangement links TRBV19 to TRBJ1-5; D not resolved. Trimming left V 7 bases short and J 0 bases short, with 16 bases between. The CDR3 is 16 amino acids. Germline assignment: CDR1 LNHDA and CDR2 SQIVND (reference sequence). The CDR3 is CASIAGNPYSNQPQHF. The CDR3 coding sequence is TGTGCCAGTATCGCCGGGAACCCATATAGCAATCAGCCCCAGCATTTT.

This chain links TRBV7-2 with TRBJ2-1; 10 nucleotides agree with TRBD2. The CDR3 is made up of 18 amino acids. Germline V CDR1 and CDR2: SGHTA, FQGNSA. The ends lost 2 bases at V and 6 bases at J; junction bases unmatched: 13. CDR3 bases: TGTGCCAGCAGCTTAAGGGTCGTGCGGCTAGCGGGAGCCAATGAGCAGTTCTTC. This codes for CASSLRVVRLAGANEQFF.

This clone was seen once. The chain carries TRBV4-3 and TRBJ2-3; D gene ambiguous. The CDR3 is 14 amino acids. Looked up from germline, CDR1 is LGHNA and CDR2 is YSLEER. V was shortened by 1 base and J by 6 bases, with 11 bases between the two germline ends. The CDR3 region is CASSQVLVGDTQYF. In nucleotides, the CDR3 is TGCGCCAGCAGCCAAGTTCTCGTTGGCGATACGCAGTATTTT.

The genes are TRBV28 and TRBJ1-4; D may be TRBD1 (6 bases). CDR3 length: 17 amino acids. Trimming shortened V by 3 bases and J by 8 bases, and 22 bases separated the two germline ends. Germline V gene data show CDR1 as MDHEN and CDR2 as SYDVKM. The CDR3 sequence is CASSLLGQWGRNEKLFF. Written as DNA, the CDR3 is TGTGCCAGCAGTTTGTTGGGACAATGGGGTCGAAACGAAAAACTGTTTTTT.

CDR3 coding DNA: TGTGCCAGCAGCGCGGGACAGGGGACTTATGGCTACACCTTC. This encodes CASSAGQGTYGYTF. The V and J genes are TRBV9 and TRBJ1-2, with 10 bases lining up with TRBD1. Trimming took 3 bases from V and 5 from J; bases not matched to a gene: 4. Germline V gene lookup returns CDR1 SGDLS and CDR2 YYNGEE. The CDR3 length is 14 residues.

This clone has just one count. The V call is TRBV7-3, the J call TRBJ1-1; D is unresolved. Germline values: CDR1 SGHTA, CDR2 FQGTGA. V was cut by 3 bases and J by 3 bases, with 8 bases left in between. CDR3 length equals 13 residues. The CDR3 protein is CASSFSEDTEAFF. The CDR3, as DNA: TGTGCCAGCAGCTTTTCAGAAGACACTGAAGCTTTCTTT.

The chain joins TRBV5-1 to TRBJ1-4; 7 nucleotides align to TRBD1. Germline V CDR1 and CDR2: SGHRS, YFSETQ. This CDR3 is built from 19 residues. Unmatched junction bases numbered 13, after V lost 2 bases and J lost 0 bases. The CDR3 sequence: CASSLKPGDRKATNEKLFF. CDR3 sequence (DNA): TGCGCCAGCAGCTTAAAACCGGGGGACAGAAAGGCAACTAATGAAAAACTGTTTTTT.

The CDR3 is CASSLEPSGEGEKLFF. CDR3 sequence (DNA): TGCGCCAGCAGCTTGGAGCCGTCAGGGGAGGGGGAAAAACTGTTTTTT. The V gene is TRBV5-1, the J gene TRBJ1-4, with D perhaps matching TRBD1 (6 bases). The ends were cut back, 0 bases at V and 8 bases at J, with 17 bases in the middle. Germline lookup yields CDR1 SGHRS and CDR2 YFSETQ. This CDR3 is 16 amino acids long.

The chain couples TRBV5-1 to TRBJ2-2; 10 bases are shared with TRBD2. V shed 0 bases and J 5 bases; nucleotides not matched to a gene: 7. CDR1 is SGHRS, CDR2 YFSETQ, per germline. The length of the CDR3 is 17 residues. The CDR3 DNA sequence: TGCGCCAGCAGCTTGGCGCTAGCGGGAGCGGGAACCGGGGAGCTGTTTTTT. Translating gives CASSLALAGAGTGELFF.

This sequence joins TRBV5-6 and TRBJ2-7; perhaps TRBD2 as D (5 bases). There are 16 residues in the CDR3. Germline CDR1 reads SGHDT; CDR2 reads YYEEEE. Trimming cost V 2 bases and J 3 bases, with 18 bases left between them. The CDR3 reads CASSFLSHGGGYEQYF. In DNA, the CDR3 is TGTGCCAGCAGCTTCTTATCACACGGCGGAGGCTACGAGCAGTACTTC.

CDR3 protein: CASSPVGSVNTEAFF. The CDR3 region has the DNA TGTGCCAGCAGTCCCGTTGGCAGTGTGAACACTGAAGCTTTCTTT. This chain uses TRBV28 with TRBJ1-1, with unresolved D. The germline V and J ends were trimmed by 5 bases and 0 bases, with 13 bases remaining between them. Germline loops: CDR1 MDHEN, CDR2 SYDVKM. This CDR3 region has 15 residues.

The chain is built from TRBV5-1 and TRBJ2-7; a weak D match, TRBD2 (6 bases). V was cut by 2 bases and J by 4 bases, with 16 bases left in between. Germline CDR1 and CDR2: SGHRS and YFSETQ. The CDR3 runs to 15 residues. In DNA form, the CDR3 reads TGCGCCAGCAGCTTCACGGGCGGGAATCGTTACGAGCAGTACTTC. Its translation is CASSFTGGNRYEQYF.